This T cell receptor beta chain is from a study of T cells in Graves' hyperthyroidism and ophthalmopathy (dated by TCRdb to between 2018 and 2020). About the study as a whole: Peripheral blood samples were taken at initial diagnosis, before any treatment was given. TCR V-J signatures able to tell the groups apart were searched for in a discovery cohort of 95 or so patients, of whom approximately 40 had Graves' ophthalmopathy and 55 to 60 had stable Graves' hyperthyroidism. Prospective prediction of ophthalmopathy was tested in an independent validation cohort consisting of some 19 hyperthyroidism patients and over 15 patients who later progressed to ophthalmopathy. For training and testing, the 100 patients in the discovery cohort were randomly divided in a 7:3 ratio. The study also compared thyroid tissue and blood T-cell repertoires from a handful of Graves' hyperthyroidism patients. Once sampling was done, hyperthyroidism patients were given methimazole at a starting dose of 30 mg daily, whereas ophthalmopathy patients were given high-dose intravenous methylprednisolone. According to the paper, TCR Vbeta CDR3 sequencing was carried out on some 140 peripheral blood samples, which came from over 40 ophthalmopathy, around 75 hyperthyroidism and approximately 17 progressor patients.

Hyperthyroidism patients were aged 18 to 65 years and newly diagnosed, with disease duration of less than 2 months. The study excluded patients with uncontrolled infections, other autoimmune diseases, pregnancy or lactation. Diagnoses were based on clinical symptoms, serum thyroxine and TRAb, thyroid ultrasound and orbital computed tomography. Blood from progressor patients was drawn when they were first diagnosed with hyperthyroidism, before any ophthalmopathy symptoms appeared. PBMCs were separated from roughly 9.6 ml of fresh peripheral blood using Ficoll-Paque density gradient centrifugation. Patients classed as progressors first received a Graves' hyperthyroidism diagnosis and then went on to develop ophthalmopathy during follow-up. Total RNA was extracted with Trizol reagent, and quality was checked on an Agilent 2100 Bioanalyzer. TCR beta CDR3 regions were amplified from RNA transcripts. The first round of RT-PCR for the TCR CDR3 was performed with the HTBI primer set and the Qiagen OneStep RT-PCR kit. The libraries were constructed in a second round of multiplex PCR and then size-selected and purified. Paired-end sequencing of the libraries was performed with 100 bp reads on an Illumina HiSeq2000. The original pipeline was this. SOAPnuke was used to process the raw data, removing reads that contained adapters or uncalled bases, had a mean Phred below 15, or lacked an exact match to the constant primer or identifier. COPE v1.2.5 was used to merge high-quality paired reads, and clonotypes were defined as unique nucleotide sequences. Clonotypes were aligned to IMGT TRBV, TRBD and TRBJ reference segments using MiTCR v1.1. Analysis was restricted to V-J combinations with a frequency above 0.0001, which covered about 99% of repertoires. A TCS score was defined as the ratio between F50 (clonal expansion) and ExV (chaos), using BLOSUM62-based TCRdist between CDR3 peptides within each V-J. Welch's t-statistics and random forest reduced several hundred V-J features to about 12, which were used in a naive Bayes classifier (R e1071). TCRdb reprocessing: public reads trimmed at Q25 with fastp, clones called with MiXCR, in-frame beta chains kept. Each CDR3 protein appears once, grouped with its most common genes and DNA. The V and J calls and clone size come from TCRdb's table, not from the authors' own analysis. The sample table holds 550,000 to 850,000 distinct CDR3 sequences, of which 18% were seen once. The top ten clones comprise about a sixth of the sample.

The CDR3 goes from the cysteine to the phenylalanine over 14 residues. Only the CDR3 region is kept as DNA, spanning 42 bases read in frame from base 1. The germline V gene (reference sequence) supplies CDR1 SEHNR and CDR2 FQNEAQ. Deletion took 1 base off V and 4 bases off J, with a span of 10 bases between the germline ends. This clonotype has ten or more counts. No cognate antigen has been identified for it. Within one base of it there is no much larger clone, and no base qualities were kept. General conclusions and limits of the study: Most expanded thyroid clonotypes (frequency above 0.001) were also detected in blood, a finding suggesting that blood repertoires may reflect thyroid immune responses. A 13 V-J signature model separated ophthalmopathy from stable hyperthyroidism, with nearly 90% sensitivity and roughly 81% specificity in cross-validation and 80%/75% in testing. During validation, the model predicted progression to ophthalmopathy a median of roughly six months ahead of onset, with around 65% sensitivity and around 72% specificity. Sample size was not statistically predetermined, and blinding of investigators to group allocation was not performed.

Recombination linked TRBV7-9 to TRBJ2-5; confidence is insufficient to name the D gene. Input material: blood. The sequence came from a woman in her forties or fifties with Graves' hyperthyroidism that later progressed to Graves' ophthalmopathy. The bases are TGTGCCAGCAGCTTAGTCTCGGTGAGAGAGACCCAGTACTTC. Translated, it reads CASSLVSVRETQYF.